These 28 T cell receptor beta chains originate from one sample sequenced in a study of regulatory T cells in long-lasting Graves disease. Building the TCR beta libraries relied on iRepertoire HTBI primers, and CDR3 regions underwent Arm-PCR. TCRdb reanalysed the multiplex PCR reads using MiXCR and keeps one entry per CDR3 protein. The sample carries 700,000 or so distinct CDR3 sequences, roughly 30% recorded once. The time point here: persistent/refractory GD, antithyroid drugs over 5 years with positive TRAb. Isolated PBMC RNA provided the starting material for the TCR library. Here the sequenced sample was peripheral blood mononuclear cells (PBMCs), taken when the disease was refractory, from a patient treated with antithyroid drugs. Receptors were obtained from a female donor with Graves disease.

The chain is built from TRBV6-5 and TRBJ2-7; 9 nucleotides match TRBD2. The CDR3 totals 15 residues. The V segment lost 2 bases and the J segment 2 bases; nucleotides outside the gene matches: 4. CDR1 and CDR2 (germline): MNHEY, SVGAGI. For the CDR3, the DNA is TGTGCCAGCAGTTACGGGACTAGCTACGCCTACGAGCAGTACTTC. It translates to CASSYGTSYAYEQYF.

This clonotype occurred a few times. J is TRBJ1-6 and V is TRBV6-1; D unclear. V lost 6 bases to trimming and J lost 11 bases, with 23 bases between them. The CDR3 contains 16 residues. Germline-derived CDR1 and CDR2 are MNHNS and SASEGT. As DNA, the CDR3 is TGTGCCAGCAGGCCCCCCAGGACGGCCAGGCGAGCACCCCTCCACTTT. This translates into CASRPPRTARRAPLHF.

The sample holds a few counts of this clonotype. The rearrangement joins TRBV6-1 to TRBJ1-2; 8 bases map to TRBD1. There are 14 residues in the CDR3. The V gene's germline CDR1 is MNHNS and CDR2 SASEGT. V dropped 6 bases and J dropped 6; count of bases not matched to a gene: 9. CDR3 residues: CASRQPTGEHGYTF. CDR3 DNA: TGTGCCAGCAGGCAACCGACAGGGGAGCATGGCTACACCTTC.

The V and J genes are TRBV30 and TRBJ2-5; D is unresolved. The length of the CDR3 is 13 residues. The germline gives CDR1 GTSNPN, CDR2 SVGIG (reference sequence). V gave up 1 base and J gave up 4 bases, with 10 bases separating them. This CDR3 reads CAWSGLPPETQYF. The CDR3 bases are TGTGCCTGGAGTGGACTCCCCCCAGAGACCCAGTACTTC.

The chain has TRBV29-1 and TRBJ2-5, with D possibly TRBD1 on 5 matching bases. The CDR3 has 12 residues. CDR1 and CDR2 from the germline V gene are SQVTM and ANQGSEA. Trimming took off 4 bases at V and 10 bases at J, with 16 bases between the two ends. CDR3 sequence reads: CSVVSGSPLQYF. In DNA form, the CDR3 reads TGCAGCGTTGTTTCAGGGTCCCCCCTCCAGTACTTC.

This clonotype came up a few times. This sequence joins TRBV7-9 and TRBJ2-1; TRBD2 agrees at 8 bases. The CDR3 extends over 20 amino acids. From germline, CDR1 is SEHNR and CDR2 FQNEAQ (reference sequence). With 4 bases clipped from V and 5 bases from J, the junction kept 22 bases outside the gene matches. The CDR3 is CASSSIARSSGTNTDNEQFF. The DNA for the CDR3 is TGTGCCAGCAGCTCAATAGCGAGGAGTAGCGGGACCAACACGGACAATGAGCAGTTCTTC.

This sequence joins TRBV3-1 and TRBJ1-5, with no clear D. The CDR3 consists of 13 residues. Trimming cost V 0 bases and J 5 bases, with 5 bases left between them. Looked up from germline, CDR1 is LGHDT and CDR2 is YNNKEL (reference sequence). DNA for the CDR3: TGTGCCAGCAGCCAAGATGTCCATCAGCCCCAGCATTTT. It is translated as CASSQDVHQPQHF.

The sample holds a few counts of this clonotype. The V gene is TRBV6-2 or TRBV6-3, the J gene TRBJ2-7; no reliable D call. Germline CDR1 is MNHEY and CDR2 is SVGEGT. The CDR3 spans 11 residues. The V gene lost 5 bases and the J gene lost 5 bases, with 7 bases spanning the gap. CDR3 residues: CASSPYDEQYF. For the CDR3, the DNA is TGTGCCAGCAGTCCATATGACGAGCAGTACTTC.

This chain connects TRBV25-1 to TRBJ1-1, with D unresolved. The V end was cut by 3 bases, the J end by 1 base, with 12 bases between. Looked up from germline, CDR1 is MGHDK and CDR2 is SYGVNS. The CDR3 is 15 amino acids. CDR3 bases: TGTGCCAGCAGTGAGAACGGATTAAGGAACACTGAAGCTTTCTTT. It translates to CASSENGLRNTEAFF.

This clonotype was detected a few times. V gene TRBV28 combines with J gene TRBJ2-5; a possible D gene is TRBD2 (6 bases). The ends were cut back, 6 bases at V and 5 bases at J, with 16 bases in the middle. The CDR3 has 14 residues. In germline, CDR1 is MDHEN, CDR2 SYDVKM. CDR3 coding DNA: TGTGCCAGCAGATTCGGAGCGGGCGATGAGACCCAGTACTTC. It encodes CASRFGAGDETQYF. The full variable domain, in which reference TRBV28 and TRBJ2-5 provide the parts outside the CDR3, is DVKVTQSSRYLVKRTGEKVFLECVQDMDHENMFWYRQDPGLGLRLIYFSYDVKMKEKGDIPEGYSVSREKKERFSLILESASTNQTSMYLCASRFGAGDETQYFGPGTRLLVL.

This clonotype was found a few times. The rearrangement links TRBV19 to TRBJ1-2, with D tentatively TRBD1 (6 bases). The CDR3 length is 17 residues. The V gene lost 0 bases and the J gene lost 4 bases, with 18 bases spanning the gap. Germline V CDR1 and CDR2: LNHDA, SQIVND (reference sequence). CDR3 sequence reads: CASSIDLAGAIIYGYTF. The CDR3 DNA is TGTGCCAGTAGTATAGATCTGGCGGGGGCTATAATCTATGGCTACACCTTC.

This clonotype was counted at least ten times. CDR3 residues: CASSDRVGSYEQYF. The CDR3 bases are TGTGCCAGCAGTGACCGGGTAGGCTCCTACGAGCAGTACTTC. The chain uses TRBV12-3 or TRBV12-4 and TRBJ2-7; no reliable D call. Deletions cut 5 bases from V and 0 bases from J, with 11 bases between. There are 14 residues in the CDR3.

The chain has TRBV15 and TRBJ1-5, with no clear D. Germline CDR1 and CDR2: LNHNV and YYDKDF (reference sequence). The CDR3 sequence is 13 residues long. V was clipped by 0 bases and J by 8 bases, with 8 bases between them. CDR3 loop: CATSRDQFEPQHF. The CDR3 DNA sequence: TGTGCCACCAGCAGAGACCAGTTCGAGCCCCAGCATTTT.

CDR3 region: CASSPMSGCGCPTDTQYF. The CDR3 DNA is TGTGCCAGCAGCCCAATGTCGGGTTGTGGATGCCCCACAGATACGCAGTATTTT. The chain carries TRBV12-3 or TRBV12-4 and TRBJ2-3, with D unresolved. The CDR3 totals 18 residues. V lost 6 bases and J lost 2, with 24 bases in between.

Ten or more counts support this clonotype. The chain joins TRBV27 to TRBJ1-1; D gene ambiguous. The CDR3 loop spans 14 amino acids. Germline CDR1 is MNHEY and CDR2 is SMNVEV (reference sequence). V lost 1 base and J lost 1, with 7 bases in between. CDR3 coding DNA: TGTGCCAGCAGTTTATTAGGATCGAACACTGAAGCTTTCTTT. It translates to CASSLLGSNTEAFF.

The CDR3 DNA sequence: TGTGCCAGTAGTATATTTAGCGGGAGCGGAACCGGGGAGCTGTTTTTT. Residues: CASSIFSGSGTGELFF. This rearrangement joins TRBV19 to TRBJ2-2, with TRBD2 matching over 9 bases. This CDR3 has 16 amino acids. Germline trimming cut 2 bases from V and 5 bases from J; bases unmatched to any gene: 6. CDR1 and CDR2 from the germline V gene are LNHDA and SQIVND (reference sequence).

The table lists this clonotype with a few counts. The chain carries TRBV18 and TRBJ1-1; no clear D. CDR3 size: 16 residues. CDR1 is KGHSH, CDR2 LQKENI, per germline. V was pared by 0 bases and J by 1 base, with 12 bases between. The chain's CDR3 is CASSPPGRGRNTEAFF. The CDR3 DNA sequence: TGTGCCAGCTCACCACCGGGTCGGGGTAGGAACACTGAAGCTTTCTTT. Complete variable domain (other parts from reference TRBV18 and TRBJ1-1): NAGVMQNPRHLVRRRGQEARLRCSPMKGHSHVYWYRQLPEEGLKFMVYLQKENIIDESGMPKERFSAEFPKEGPSILRIQQVVRGDSAAYFCASSPPGRGRNTEAFFGQGTRLTVV.

The rearrangement links TRBV7-9 to TRBJ2-5; TRBD2 matches 7 bases. The CDR3 totals 14 residues. The trim removed 6 bases at V and 1 base at J, leaving 5 bases unmatched. Germline V CDR1 and CDR2: SEHNR, FQNEAQ (reference sequence). The chain's CDR3 is CASRARGSQETQYF. The CDR3 DNA sequence: TGTGCCAGCAGAGCTCGCGGGAGCCAAGAGACCCAGTACTTC.

J is TRBJ2-5 and V is TRBV6-2 or TRBV6-3, with D tentatively TRBD2 (5 bases). The CDR3 sequence is 14 residues long. The germline V gene has CDR1 MNHEY and CDR2 SVGEGT. V was shortened by 2 bases and J by 5 bases, with 12 bases between the two germline ends. The CDR3 bases are TGTGCCAGCAGTTACCACGGGAAGAGGGAGACCCAGTACTTC. This gives the protein CASSYHGKRETQYF.

This clonotype has a handful of counts. J is TRBJ1-6 and V is TRBV27; 7 positions match TRBD1. Germline CDR1 reads MNHEY; CDR2 reads SMNVEV (reference sequence). J lost 7 bases, V lost 6 bases, and 15 bases had no gene match. This CDR3 has 17 residues. Written as DNA, the CDR3 is TGTGCCAGCAGACCAGGGACAGTTGTCCTACGAAATTCACCCCTCCACTTT. Protein sequence: CASRPGTVVLRNSPLHF.

The chain uses TRBV19 and TRBJ1-1; weak D call: TRBD1 (6 bases). V gave up 5 bases and J gave up 4 bases, with 14 bases separating them. Looked up from germline, CDR1 is LNHDA and CDR2 is SQIVND (reference sequence). The CDR3 contains 14 residues. The CDR3 sequence: CASSPGTPRTEAFF. DNA for the CDR3: TGTGCCAGTAGTCCGGGGACACCTCGCACTGAAGCTTTCTTT. Complete variable domain (other parts from reference TRBV19 and TRBJ1-1): DGGITQSPKYLFRKEGQNVTLSCEQNLNHDAMYWYRQDPGQGLRLIYYSQIVNDFQKGDIAEGYSVSREKKESFPLTVTSAQKNPTAFYLCASSPGTPRTEAFFGQGTRLTVV.

About this clonotype itself: The final CDR3 position lacks the conserved phenylalanine or tryptophan, pointing to a likely read error. V usage is TRBV7-9 and J usage is TRBJ1-2, with D unresolved. The CDR3 runs 13 residues. Germline V gene sequence: CDR1 SEHNR, CDR2 FQNEAQ (reference sequence). Trimming pared 1 base from V and 2 bases from J, leaving 5 bases between. CDR3: CASSLGPNYGYTL. The CDR3 nucleotides are TGTGCCAGCAGCTTAGGCCCGAACTATGGCTACACCCTC.

The CDR3 coding sequence is TGTGCCAGCAGCCCCCGACTAGCGGAGCCCTACGAGCAGTACTTC. It codes for CASSPRLAEPYEQYF. This rearrangement joins TRBV11-2 to TRBJ2-7, with 9 positions matching TRBD2. V shed 5 bases and J 2 bases; nucleotides not matched to a gene: 7. CDR1 and CDR2 from the germline V gene are SGHAT and FQNNGV. The CDR3 totals 15 residues.

Notes on this clonotype: A much larger clone lies a single base off, so this may be a read error. V and J are TRBV29-1 and TRBJ1-1, with unresolved D. This CDR3 spans 12 amino acids. CDR1 and CDR2 (germline): SQVTM, ANQGSEA. CDR3 coding DNA: TGCAGCGTAGAAGGGAAGAACACTGAAGCTTTCTTT. It codes for CSVEGKNTEAFF.

The J gene is TRBJ1-3, the V gene TRBV6-1, with no clear D. Germline CDR1 MNHNS, CDR2 SASEGT. CDR3 length equals 15 residues. V gave up 4 bases and J gave up 0 bases, with 10 bases separating them. In DNA, the CDR3 is TGTGCCAGCAGTGCCGGGTCCAGCTCTGGAAACACCATATATTTT. This translates into CASSAGSSSGNTIYF.

There are a few counts of this clonotype. The gene calls are TRBV30 and TRBJ1-2; a weak D match, TRBD1 (5 bases). This CDR3 spans 11 amino acids. V was pared by 1 base and J by 5 bases, with 5 bases between. CDR1 and CDR2 (germline): GTSNPN, SVGIG (reference sequence). CDR3 DNA sequence: TGTGCCTGGAGTGCAGGGTATGGCTACACCTTC. It codes for CAWSAGYGYTF. Based on the CDR3 plus reference TRBV30 and TRBJ1-2, the full variable domain is SQTIHQWPATLVQPVGSPLSLECTVEGTSNPNLYWYRQAAGRGLQLLFYSVGIGQISSEVPQNLSASRPQDRQFILSSKKLLLSDSGFYLCAWSAGYGYTFGSGTRLTVV.

The CDR3 reads CSASSGEPTSGANVLTF. In DNA form, the CDR3 reads TGCAGTGCTAGCTCAGGGGAACCTACCTCTGGGGCCAACGTCCTGACTTTC. The chain couples TRBV20-1 to TRBJ2-6, with a weak D call TRBD1 (6 bases). The CDR3 runs 17 residues. The germline V gene has CDR1 DFQATT and CDR2 SNEGSKA (reference sequence). V was shortened by 3 bases and J by 0 bases, with 15 bases between the two germline ends.

V and J are TRBV19 and TRBJ1-5; 8 positions agree with TRBD1. Germline trimming cut 4 bases from V and 0 bases from J; bases unmatched to any gene: 8. CDR1 is LNHDA and CDR2 is SQIVND in the germline V gene (reference sequence). This CDR3 spans 17 amino acids. CDR3 protein: CASSTGQGEYSNQPQHF. The CDR3 bases are TGTGCCAGTAGTACTGGACAGGGCGAATATAGCAATCAGCCCCAGCATTTT.